The present entry profiles one T cell receptor (beta chain) with its context. This CDR3 has 16 amino acids. The germline CDR1 and CDR2 sequences are KGHSH and LQKENI. Trimming cost V 0 bases and J 7 bases; bases outside gene matches: 5. A fixed DNA input of approximately 400 ng was used per bulk PBMC sample. Assay: immunoSEQ multiplex PCR; the TCRdb copy retains only in-frame clones and omits some. The table shows about 2,500 clones, with around 88% occurring only once. These data originate in a study of blood T cell dynamics during melanoma immunotherapy. The wider study: Metastatic melanoma patients received first-line pembrolizumab or nivolumab plus ipilimumab.

Time point of the sample: week 3, after first cycle of checkpoint inhibitor. The receptor was isolated from a human donor with melanoma. The V gene is TRBV18, the J gene TRBJ2-1, with TRBD2 matching over 11 bases. Sample: blood, taken from a patient treated with checkpoint blockade. CDR3 loop: CASSPPSGRAGNEQFF. The CDR3 region has the DNA TGTGCCAGCTCACCACCTAGCGGGAGGGCCGGGAATGAGCAGTTCTTC.